Reported below is one T cell receptor beta chain. The CDR3 runs 15 residues. CDR1 SQVTM and CDR2 ANQGSEA come from the germline V gene. The ends lost 4 bases at V and 3 bases at J; junction bases unmatched: 10. Sequenced by immunoSEQ multiplex PCR; TCRdb stores in-frame clones only, minus some. The top ten clones hold approximately 1.5% of a sample with around 80,000 clones, 92% of them seen once. These data belong to a study of T cell changes during pregnancy in multiple sclerosis. This chain uses TRBV29-1 with TRBJ2-5; 8 bases align to TRBD2. The clonotype was recovered from a female donor with multiple sclerosis, enrolled in a pregnancy study. The sample was peripheral blood, taken before pregnancy. In nucleotides, the CDR3 is TGCAGCGTTGGATGGTTAGCGGGAACGAAAGAGACCCAGTACTTC. Residues: CSVGWLAGTKETQYF.